The rows below give T cell receptor beta chains drawn from one sample of a study of Ad26.COV2.S vaccination and SARS-CoV-2 variants. TCRdb's table, derived via immunoSEQ multiplex PCR, lists solely in-frame clones and lacks some. The data show about 260,000 clones, around nine tenths seen once. Material: peripheral blood, obtained in a trial of Ad26.COV2.S vaccine versus placebo. Every receptor here comes from a person aged 18 to 59 who received the Ad26.COV2.S COVID-19 vaccine or a placebo. Each CDR3 is given with its conserved first and last residue. Each record gives: D gene, J gene, clone size, CDR3 length, V gene, CDR3 protein, CDR3 DNA. The D gene is left open where the match is weak. Clone size is given for some rows only: seen once, a few or many times, or a class if the clone is expanded.

D gene: -; J gene: TRBJ1-1; clone size: -; CDR3 length: 14; V gene: TRBV6-5; CDR3 protein: CASSYSTENTEAFF; CDR3 DNA: TGTGCCAGCAGTTACTCGACGGAGAACACTGAAGCTTTCTTT
D gene: TRBD1; J gene: TRBJ1-2; clone size: -; CDR3 length: 21; V gene: TRBV9; CDR3 protein: CASSSRGGRGQGRRSNYGYTF; CDR3 DNA: TGTGCCAGCAGCTCAAGGGGCGGTAGGGGACAGGGGCGGAGGTCTAACTATGGCTACACCTTC
D gene: TRBD2; J gene: TRBJ2-1; clone size: -; CDR3 length: 12; V gene: TRBV14; CDR3 protein: CASGHGGAEQFF; CDR3 DNA: TGTGCCAGCGGCCACGGGGGGGCTGAGCAGTTCTTC
D gene: -; J gene: TRBJ1-6; clone size: few; CDR3 length: 21; V gene: TRBV4-3; CDR3 protein: CASSQGGSAASLSSYNSPLHF; CDR3 DNA: TGCGCCAGCAGCCAAGGGGGGTCGGCAGCCAGCTTGAGCTCCTATAATTCACCCCTCCACTTT
D gene: -; J gene: TRBJ1-3; clone size: -; CDR3 length: 17; V gene: TRBV3-1/TRBV3-2; CDR3 protein: CASSPSLGVFSGNTIYF; CDR3 DNA: TGTGCCAGCAGCCCCAGCCTGGGGGTGTTCTCTGGAAACACCATATATTTT
D gene: TRBD1; J gene: TRBJ2-2; clone size: -; CDR3 length: 16; V gene: TRBV6-5; CDR3 protein: CASSYLGTGLTGELFF; CDR3 DNA: TGTGCCAGCAGTTACTTAGGGACAGGGTTAACCGGGGAGCTGTTTTTT
D gene: -; J gene: TRBJ2-2; clone size: -; CDR3 length: 13; V gene: TRBV18; CDR3 protein: CASSPVNTGELFF; CDR3 DNA: TGTGCCAGCTCACCAGTGAACACCGGGGAGCTGTTTTTT
D gene: -; J gene: TRBJ1-2; clone size: -; CDR3 length: 14; V gene: TRBV5-1; CDR3 protein: CASSLASEGYGYTF; CDR3 DNA: TGCGCCAGCAGCTTGGCCTCGGAGGGCTATGGCTACACCTTC
D gene: TRBD1; J gene: TRBJ1-5; clone size: -; CDR3 length: 14; V gene: TRBV6-5; CDR3 protein: CASSLRQGGQPQHF; CDR3 DNA: TGTGCCAGCAGTTTACGACAGGGTGGCCAGCCCCAGCATTTT
D gene: TRBD2; J gene: TRBJ2-3; clone size: -; CDR3 length: 15; V gene: TRBV7-6; CDR3 protein: CASSGPRGGSDTQYF; CDR3 DNA: TGTGCCAGCAGCGGTCCGCGGGGGGGCTCAGATACGCAGTATTTT
D gene: TRBD1; J gene: TRBJ1-6; clone size: -; CDR3 length: 14; V gene: TRBV18; CDR3 protein: CASSATGGVSPLHF; CDR3 DNA: TGTGCCAGCTCGGCTACAGGGGGGGTTTCACCCCTCCACTTT
D gene: TRBD1; J gene: TRBJ1-1; clone size: -; CDR3 length: 16; V gene: TRBV10-3; CDR3 protein: CAISVGGTGKNTEAFF; CDR3 DNA: TGTGCCATCAGTGTGGGCGGGACAGGAAAGAACACTGAAGCTTTCTTT
D gene: -; J gene: TRBJ1-2; clone size: -; CDR3 length: 12; V gene: TRBV29-1; CDR3 protein: CSVEYWRDGYTF; CDR3 DNA: TGCAGCGTTGAATATTGGCGAGATGGCTACACCTTC
D gene: -; J gene: TRBJ1-1; clone size: -; CDR3 length: 17; V gene: TRBV27; CDR3 protein: CASSPYVGQSMNTEAFF; CDR3 DNA: TGTGCCAGCAGTCCATATGTTGGACAGTCGATGAACACTGAAGCTTTCTTT
D gene: -; J gene: TRBJ2-1; clone size: -; CDR3 length: 14; V gene: TRBV27; CDR3 protein: CASSFTGVNNEQFF; CDR3 DNA: TGTGCCAGCAGTTTTACGGGAGTGAACAATGAGCAGTTCTTC
D gene: -; J gene: TRBJ1-3; clone size: -; CDR3 length: 15; V gene: TRBV9; CDR3 protein: CASNRRGWGGNTIYF; CDR3 DNA: TGTGCCAGCAACCGGCGGGGGTGGGGTGGAAACACCATATATTTT
D gene: TRBD2; J gene: TRBJ2-2; clone size: -; CDR3 length: 16; V gene: TRBV9; CDR3 protein: CASSTGGGGGTGELFF; CDR3 DNA: TGTGCCAGCAGCACCGGAGGTGGCGGGGGCACCGGGGAGCTGTTTTTT
D gene: -; J gene: TRBJ2-5; clone size: -; CDR3 length: 13; V gene: TRBV18; CDR3 protein: CASSPTGLKTQYF; CDR3 DNA: TGTGCCAGCTCACCAACGGGGCTGAAGACCCAGTACTTC
D gene: TRBD1; J gene: TRBJ1-1; clone size: -; CDR3 length: 15; V gene: TRBV10-3; CDR3 protein: CAISEIQGAGTEAFF; CDR3 DNA: TGTGCCATCAGTGAGATACAGGGGGCGGGTACTGAAGCTTTCTTT
D gene: -; J gene: TRBJ1-5; clone size: -; CDR3 length: 15; V gene: TRBV24-1; CDR3 protein: CATSAGRASNQPQHF; CDR3 DNA: TGTGCCACCAGTGCGGGCAGGGCGAGCAATCAGCCCCAGCATTTT
D gene: TRBD1; J gene: TRBJ2-3; clone size: -; CDR3 length: 13; V gene: TRBV28; CDR3 protein: CASGDRVPDTQYF; CDR3 DNA: TGTGCCTCCGGGGACAGGGTACCAGATACGCAGTATTTT
D gene: TRBD1; J gene: TRBJ2-3; clone size: -; CDR3 length: 15; V gene: TRBV30; CDR3 protein: CAWSTGQASTDTQYF; CDR3 DNA: TGTGCCTGGAGTACCGGACAGGCCAGCACAGATACGCAGTATTTT
D gene: TRBD1; J gene: TRBJ1-1; clone size: -; CDR3 length: 13; V gene: TRBV6-2/TRBV6-3; CDR3 protein: CASSSRQGAEAFF; CDR3 DNA: TGTGCCAGCAGCAGCCGACAGGGGGCTGAAGCTTTCTTT
D gene: TRBD1; J gene: TRBJ1-1; clone size: -; CDR3 length: 13; V gene: TRBV18; CDR3 protein: CASSPGQQGKAFF; CDR3 DNA: TGTGCCAGCTCCCCGGGACAGCAGGGAAAAGCTTTCTTT
D gene: TRBD2; J gene: TRBJ2-5; clone size: -; CDR3 length: 17; V gene: TRBV13; CDR3 protein: CASSPFPAGDGQETQYF; CDR3 DNA: TGTGCCAGCAGCCCCTTCCCAGCGGGAGACGGCCAAGAGACCCAGTACTTC
D gene: -; J gene: TRBJ2-5; clone size: -; CDR3 length: 13; V gene: TRBV12-3/TRBV12-4; CDR3 protein: CASSKGVQETQYF; CDR3 DNA: TGTGCCAGCAGTAAGGGGGTTCAAGAGACCCAGTACTTC
D gene: -; J gene: TRBJ1-6; clone size: -; CDR3 length: 15; V gene: TRBV4-1; CDR3 protein: CASSQDPVYNSPLHF; CDR3 DNA: TGCGCCAGCAGCCAAGATCCCGTCTATAATTCACCCCTCCACTTT
D gene: -; J gene: TRBJ2-2; clone size: -; CDR3 length: 15; V gene: TRBV5-6; CDR3 protein: CASSLRVRGTGELFF; CDR3 DNA: TGTGCCAGCAGCTTAAGGGTTAGGGGAACCGGGGAGCTGTTTTTT
D gene: -; J gene: TRBJ1-2; clone size: -; CDR3 length: 15; V gene: TRBV10-3; CDR3 protein: CAISEEKSYSYGYTF; CDR3 DNA: TGTGCCATCAGTGAGGAAAAAAGTTATAGCTATGGCTACACCTTC
D gene: -; J gene: TRBJ2-3; clone size: -; CDR3 length: 16; V gene: TRBV6-6; CDR3 protein: CASSPRRGTSTDTQYF; CDR3 DNA: TGTGCCAGCAGCCCCCGGAGGGGTACGAGCACAGATACGCAGTATTTT
D gene: TRBD2; J gene: TRBJ2-2; clone size: once; CDR3 length: 16; V gene: TRBV6-2/TRBV6-3; CDR3 protein: CASSLLAGGNTGELFF; CDR3 DNA: TGTGCCAGCAGTTTGCTAGCGGGAGGGAACACCGGGGAGCTGTTTTTT
D gene: -; J gene: TRBJ1-5; clone size: -; CDR3 length: 16; V gene: TRBV4-3; CDR3 protein: CASSQDEEVGNQPQHF; CDR3 DNA: TGCGCCAGCAGCCAAGACGAGGAGGTGGGCAATCAGCCCCAGCATTTT
D gene: TRBD2; J gene: TRBJ2-3; clone size: -; CDR3 length: 14; V gene: TRBV6-1; CDR3 protein: CASSEGLVADTQYF; CDR3 DNA: TGTGCCAGCAGTGAGGGACTAGTGGCAGATACGCAGTATTTT
D gene: TRBD1; J gene: TRBJ2-5; clone size: -; CDR3 length: 16; V gene: TRBV13; CDR3 protein: CASSLSPGQGGETQYF; CDR3 DNA: TGTGCCAGCAGCTTGTCCCCGGGACAGGGAGGAGAGACCCAGTACTTC
D gene: -; J gene: TRBJ2-5; clone size: -; CDR3 length: 14; V gene: TRBV4-2; CDR3 protein: CASSQRGEEETQYF; CDR3 DNA: TGTGCCAGCAGCCAACGGGGCGAGGAAGAGACCCAGTACTTC
D gene: TRBD1; J gene: TRBJ2-3; clone size: few; CDR3 length: 15; V gene: TRBV5-1; CDR3 protein: CASSLNRGHIDTQYF; CDR3 DNA: TGCGCCAGCAGCTTAAACAGGGGGCATATAGATACGCAGTATTTT
D gene: -; J gene: TRBJ2-3; clone size: -; CDR3 length: 13; V gene: TRBV24-1; CDR3 protein: CAAYRMGADTQYF; CDR3 DNA: TGTGCCGCGTACAGGATGGGGGCAGATACGCAGTATTTT
D gene: TRBD1; J gene: TRBJ2-1; clone size: -; CDR3 length: 15; V gene: TRBV9; CDR3 protein: CASSGYRGSYNEQFF; CDR3 DNA: TGTGCCAGCAGCGGTTACAGGGGCTCCTACAATGAGCAGTTCTTC
D gene: -; J gene: TRBJ2-7; clone size: -; CDR3 length: 15; V gene: TRBV5-6; CDR3 protein: CASSSLELSTYEQYF; CDR3 DNA: TGTGCCAGCAGCTCCTTAGAGCTAAGCACCTACGAGCAGTACTTC
D gene: TRBD2; J gene: TRBJ2-5; clone size: -; CDR3 length: 18; V gene: TRBV24-1; CDR3 protein: CATSTVVSGTSLRETQYF; CDR3 DNA: TGTGCCACCAGTACAGTCGTTTCCGGGACTAGCTTGAGGGAGACCCAGTACTTC
D gene: -; J gene: TRBJ1-1; clone size: few; CDR3 length: 14; V gene: TRBV15; CDR3 protein: CATSVRMEATEAFF; CDR3 DNA: TGTGCCACCAGCGTTCGAATGGAGGCCACTGAAGCTTTCTTT
D gene: -; J gene: TRBJ1-4; clone size: once; CDR3 length: 12; V gene: TRBV3-1/TRBV3-2; CDR3 protein: CASSQVEKKLFF; CDR3 DNA: TGTGCCAGCAGCCAAGTGGAAAAAAAACTGTTTTTT
D gene: TRBD1; J gene: TRBJ1-1; clone size: -; CDR3 length: 13; V gene: TRBV29-1; CDR3 protein: CSVRRGAATEAFF; CDR3 DNA: TGCAGCGTTCGCAGGGGGGCGGCGACTGAAGCTTTCTTT
D gene: -; J gene: TRBJ1-5; clone size: -; CDR3 length: 16; V gene: TRBV19; CDR3 protein: CASKVGEYIVSQPQHF; CDR3 DNA: TGTGCCAGTAAGGTTGGGGAATATATAGTAAGTCAGCCCCAGCATTTT
D gene: -; J gene: TRBJ1-1; clone size: once; CDR3 length: 15; V gene: TRBV19; CDR3 protein: CASSISVRANTEAFF; CDR3 DNA: TGTGCCAGTAGTATCTCCGTCAGGGCTAACACTGAAGCTTTCTTT
D gene: -; J gene: TRBJ1-1; clone size: -; CDR3 length: 13; V gene: TRBV7-9; CDR3 protein: CASSLALTAEAFF; CDR3 DNA: TGTGCCAGCAGCTTAGCGTTAACAGCTGAAGCTTTCTTT
D gene: TRBD1; J gene: TRBJ2-1; clone size: -; CDR3 length: 15; V gene: TRBV18; CDR3 protein: CASSPPGQGKHEQFF; CDR3 DNA: TGTGCCAGCTCCCCTCCGGGACAGGGGAAGCATGAGCAGTTCTTC
D gene: -; J gene: TRBJ2-5; clone size: -; CDR3 length: 13; V gene: TRBV12-3/TRBV12-4; CDR3 protein: CASNPTAQETQYF; CDR3 DNA: TGTGCCAGCAATCCGACAGCCCAAGAGACCCAGTACTTC
D gene: -; J gene: TRBJ2-4; clone size: -; CDR3 length: 16; V gene: TRBV15; CDR3 protein: CATSTRSRGVEDIQYF; CDR3 DNA: TGTGCCACCAGCACCCGGTCAAGGGGGGTTGAGGACATTCAGTACTTC
D gene: -; J gene: TRBJ2-6; clone size: -; CDR3 length: 17; V gene: TRBV4-2; CDR3 protein: CASSLTAAGSGANVLTF; CDR3 DNA: TGTGCCAGCAGCCTAACAGCGGCGGGCTCTGGGGCCAACGTCCTGACTTTC
D gene: TRBD1; J gene: TRBJ1-1; clone size: -; CDR3 length: 14; V gene: TRBV7-2; CDR3 protein: CASSRDSLNTEAFF; CDR3 DNA: TGTGCCAGCAGCCGGGACAGCTTGAACACTGAAGCTTTCTTT
D gene: TRBD1; J gene: TRBJ2-7; clone size: -; CDR3 length: 16; V gene: TRBV5-4; CDR3 protein: CASSPSTGAYSYEQYF; CDR3 DNA: TGTGCCAGCAGCCCATCGACAGGGGCATACTCCTACGAGCAGTACTTC
D gene: -; J gene: TRBJ1-1; clone size: -; CDR3 length: 14; V gene: TRBV2; CDR3 protein: CASSEAPQVTEAFF; CDR3 DNA: TGTGCCAGCAGTGAAGCGCCGCAAGTCACTGAAGCTTTCTTT
D gene: -; J gene: TRBJ1-1; clone size: -; CDR3 length: 13; V gene: TRBV11-1; CDR3 protein: CASSASEGREAFF; CDR3 DNA: TGTGCCAGCAGCGCCTCCGAGGGCCGTGAAGCTTTCTTT
D gene: -; J gene: TRBJ2-1; clone size: -; CDR3 length: 12; V gene: TRBV12-5; CDR3 protein: CASGRSLHEQFF; CDR3 DNA: TGTGCTAGTGGTCGTTCCCTCCATGAGCAGTTCTTC